This TCR beta chain originates from a study of shared clonotypes between healthy human individuals. About the research overall: Each donor's CD8 memory used one plate, CD8 naive two, each CD4 subset three.

The naive CD8 subset, CD45RO-negative cells positively selected for CCR7, excluded terminally differentiated effector memory CD45RA+ cells. The genomic DNA of each subset was split evenly across several immunoSEQ plates. Generated by immunoSEQ multiplex PCR, the TCRdb table keeps only in-frame clones and is missing some. The table includes approximately 1.9 million clones, over 85% detected once. This CDR3 has 15 residues. Germline trimming cut 5 bases from V and 4 bases from J; bases unmatched to any gene: 9. Looked up from germline, CDR1 is SGDLS and CDR2 is YYNGEE. The gene calls are TRBV9 and TRBJ1-3, with 7 bases aligning to TRBD1. The sequence came from a man younger than 35 in good health. Some clones in this sample may be carry-over from other donors' samples. What was sequenced was naive CD8+ T cells from PBMCs. DNA of the CDR3: TGTGCCAGCAGTCAACAGGGGTCGACAGGAAACACCATATATTTT. It yields the protein CASSQQGSTGNTIYF.